In its sample, the clone carrying this TCR beta chain was seen a few times. The antigen remains undetermined. This record comes from a study of response to subunit inactivated influenza vaccine. Findings of the study overall: The authors proposed limited new T cell recruitment per seasonal influenza vaccination.

CDR1 is SGDLS, CDR2 YYNGEE, per germline. With V trimmed by 0 bases and J by 3 bases, 4 bases remained unmatched. The CDR3 runs 16 residues. MiXCR, run by TCRdb on the RT-PCR reads, gives a single entry per CDR3 protein. The sample consists of hundreds of thousands of distinct CDR3 sequences, approximately 24% of them appearing once. This specimen consisted of CD4+ T cells sorted from PBMCs, obtained less than 6 days after vaccination. The J gene is TRBJ2-3, the V gene TRBV9; 10 positions agree with TRBD2. This sequence originates from a man aged 45-60 years who received an inactivated influenza vaccine. CDR3 bases: TGTGCCAGCAGCGTAGATACGGGACTAGCGACAGATACGCAGTATTTT. Encoded protein: CASSVDTGLATDTQYF.